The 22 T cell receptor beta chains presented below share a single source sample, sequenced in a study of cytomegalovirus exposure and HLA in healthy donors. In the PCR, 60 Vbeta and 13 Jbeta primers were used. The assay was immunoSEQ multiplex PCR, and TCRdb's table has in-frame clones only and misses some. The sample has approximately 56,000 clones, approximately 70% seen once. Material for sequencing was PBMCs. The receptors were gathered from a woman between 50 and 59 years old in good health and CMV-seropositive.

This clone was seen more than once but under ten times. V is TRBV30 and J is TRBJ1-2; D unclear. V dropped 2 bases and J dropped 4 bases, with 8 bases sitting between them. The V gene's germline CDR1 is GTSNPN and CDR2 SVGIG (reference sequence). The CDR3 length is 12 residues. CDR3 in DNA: TGTGCCTGGAGTAGAGGGTCCTATGGCTACACCTTC. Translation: CAWSRGSYGYTF.

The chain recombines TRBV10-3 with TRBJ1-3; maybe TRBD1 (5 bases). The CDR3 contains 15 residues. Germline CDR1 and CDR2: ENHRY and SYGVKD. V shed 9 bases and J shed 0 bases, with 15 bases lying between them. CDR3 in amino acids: CAMEAGGISGNTIYF. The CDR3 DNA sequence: TGTGCCATGGAGGCGGGGGGGATCTCTGGAAACACCATATATTTT.

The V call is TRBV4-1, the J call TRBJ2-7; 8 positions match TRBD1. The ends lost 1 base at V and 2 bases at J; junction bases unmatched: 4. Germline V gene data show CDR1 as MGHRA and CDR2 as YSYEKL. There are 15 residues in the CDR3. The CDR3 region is CASSQARTGPYEQYF. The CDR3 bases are TGCGCCAGCAGCCAAGCCCGGACAGGGCCCTACGAGCAGTACTTC.

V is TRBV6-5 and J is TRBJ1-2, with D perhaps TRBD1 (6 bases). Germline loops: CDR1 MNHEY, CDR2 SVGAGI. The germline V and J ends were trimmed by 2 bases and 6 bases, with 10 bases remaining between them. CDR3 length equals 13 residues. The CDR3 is CASSYATGDGYTF. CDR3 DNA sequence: TGTGCCAGCAGTTACGCGACAGGCGATGGCTACACCTTC.

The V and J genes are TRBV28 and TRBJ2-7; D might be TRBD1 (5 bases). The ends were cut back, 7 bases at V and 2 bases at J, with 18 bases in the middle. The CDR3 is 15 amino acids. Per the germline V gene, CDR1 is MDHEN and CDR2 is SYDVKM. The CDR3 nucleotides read TGTGCCAGCATCGGCTTAGGGGCCGGAACCTACGAGCAGTACTTC. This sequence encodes CASIGLGAGTYEQYF.

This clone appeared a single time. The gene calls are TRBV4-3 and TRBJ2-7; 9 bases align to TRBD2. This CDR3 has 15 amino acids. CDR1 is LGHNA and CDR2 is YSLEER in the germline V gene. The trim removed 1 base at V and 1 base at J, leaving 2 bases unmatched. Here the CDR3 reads CASSQVLAGSYEQYF. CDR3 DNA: TGCGCCAGCAGCCAAGTCCTAGCGGGGTCCTACGAGCAGTACTTC.

The CDR3 region is CASSPSGGEGEQYF. CDR3 coding DNA: TGTGCCAGCTCACCGAGCGGGGGGGAAGGAGAGCAGTACTTC. The V call is TRBV18, the J call TRBJ2-7, with TRBD2 identical over 10 bases. With V trimmed by 3 bases and J by 7 bases, 6 bases remained unmatched. Germline lookup yields CDR1 KGHSH and CDR2 LQKENI. CDR3 length: 14 residues.

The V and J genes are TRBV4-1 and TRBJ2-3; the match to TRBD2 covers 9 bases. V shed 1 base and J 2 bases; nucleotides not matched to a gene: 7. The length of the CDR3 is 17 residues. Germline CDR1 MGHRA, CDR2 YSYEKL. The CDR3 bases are TGCGCCAGCAGCCAAGTTGCAGCGGGGGGTACCACAGATACGCAGTATTTT. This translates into CASSQVAAGGTTDTQYF.

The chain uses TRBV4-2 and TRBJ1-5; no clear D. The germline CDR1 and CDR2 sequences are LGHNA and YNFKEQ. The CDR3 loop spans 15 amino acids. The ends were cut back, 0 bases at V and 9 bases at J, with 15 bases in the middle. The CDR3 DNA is TGTGCCAGCAGCCAAGATTGGGAGAGCCTTCGGCCCCAGCATTTT. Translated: CASSQDWESLRPQHF.

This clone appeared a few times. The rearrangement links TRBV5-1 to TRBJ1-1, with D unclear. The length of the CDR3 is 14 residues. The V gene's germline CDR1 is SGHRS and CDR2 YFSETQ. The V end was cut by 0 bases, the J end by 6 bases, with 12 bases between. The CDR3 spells CASSLGTEVAEAFF. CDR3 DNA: TGCGCCAGCAGCTTGGGGACTGAGGTAGCTGAAGCTTTCTTT.

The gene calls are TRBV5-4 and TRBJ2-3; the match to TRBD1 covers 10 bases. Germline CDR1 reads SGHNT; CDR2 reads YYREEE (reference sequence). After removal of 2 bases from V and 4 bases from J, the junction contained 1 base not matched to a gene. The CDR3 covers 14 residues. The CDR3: CASSLGQGADTQYF. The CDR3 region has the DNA TGTGCCAGCAGCTTAGGACAGGGGGCAGATACGCAGTATTTT.

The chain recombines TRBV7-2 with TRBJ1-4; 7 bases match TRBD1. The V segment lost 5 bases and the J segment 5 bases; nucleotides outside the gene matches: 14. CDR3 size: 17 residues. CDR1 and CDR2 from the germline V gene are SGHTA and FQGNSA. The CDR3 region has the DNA TGTGCCAGCAGCAAGCAGTACAGGGAAGGGGGCAATGAAAAACTGTTTTTT. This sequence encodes CASSKQYREGGNEKLFF.

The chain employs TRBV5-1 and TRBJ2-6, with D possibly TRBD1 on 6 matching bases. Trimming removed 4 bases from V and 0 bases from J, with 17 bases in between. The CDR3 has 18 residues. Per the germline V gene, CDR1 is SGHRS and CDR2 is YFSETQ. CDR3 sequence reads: CASSRLGQKYSGANVLTF. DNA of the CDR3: TGCGCCAGCAGCCGACTGGGACAAAAATACTCTGGGGCCAACGTCCTGACTTTC.

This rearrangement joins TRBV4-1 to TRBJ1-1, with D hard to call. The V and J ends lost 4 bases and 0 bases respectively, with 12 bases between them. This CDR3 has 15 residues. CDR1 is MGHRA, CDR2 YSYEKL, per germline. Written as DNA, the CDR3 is TGCGCCAGCAGCCTGATGGGGAGCCTGAACACTGAAGCTTTCTTT. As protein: CASSLMGSLNTEAFF.

For the CDR3, the DNA is TGCGCCAGCAGCTTGGGAACAGGGGGCCTCTCCTACGAGCAGTACTTC. This encodes CASSLGTGGLSYEQYF. J is TRBJ2-7 and V is TRBV5-1, with TRBD1 matching over 9 bases. Trimming at V came to 0 bases and at J to 0 bases, leaving 4 bases not matched to a gene. Germline loops: CDR1 SGHRS, CDR2 YFSETQ. CDR3 length: 16 amino acids.

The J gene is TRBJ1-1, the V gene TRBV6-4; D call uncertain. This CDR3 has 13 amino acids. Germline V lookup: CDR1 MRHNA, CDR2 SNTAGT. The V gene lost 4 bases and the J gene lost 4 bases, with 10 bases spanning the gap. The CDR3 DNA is TGTGCCAGCAGTGCCGCCCCCGGCACTGAAGCTTTCTTT. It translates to CASSAAPGTEAFF.

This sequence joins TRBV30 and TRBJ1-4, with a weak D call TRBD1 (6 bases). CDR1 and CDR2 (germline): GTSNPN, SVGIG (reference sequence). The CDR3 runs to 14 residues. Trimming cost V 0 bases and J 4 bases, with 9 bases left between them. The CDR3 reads CAWSVGTYNEKLFF. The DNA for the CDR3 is TGTGCCTGGAGTGTTGGGACATATAATGAAAAACTGTTTTTT.

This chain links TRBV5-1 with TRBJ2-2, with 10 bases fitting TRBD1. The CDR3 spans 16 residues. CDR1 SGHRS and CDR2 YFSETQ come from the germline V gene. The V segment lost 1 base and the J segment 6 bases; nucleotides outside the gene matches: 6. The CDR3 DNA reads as TGCGCCAGCAGCTTGTGGAGGGGGACAGGGGCCGGGGAGCTGTTTTTT. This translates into CASSLWRGTGAGELFF. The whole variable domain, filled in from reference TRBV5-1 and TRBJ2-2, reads KAGVTQTPRYLIKTRGQQVTLSCSPISGHRSVSWYQQTPGQGLQFLFEYFSETQRNKGNFPGRFSGRQFSNSRSEMNVSTLELGDSALYLCASSLWRGTGAGELFFGEGSRLTVL.

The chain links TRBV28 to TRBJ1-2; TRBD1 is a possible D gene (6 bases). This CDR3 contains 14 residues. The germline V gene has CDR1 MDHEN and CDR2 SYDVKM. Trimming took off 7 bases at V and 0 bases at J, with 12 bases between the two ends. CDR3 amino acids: CASTEQGPNYGYTF. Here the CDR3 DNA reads TGTGCCAGCACCGAACAGGGACCTAACTATGGCTACACCTTC.

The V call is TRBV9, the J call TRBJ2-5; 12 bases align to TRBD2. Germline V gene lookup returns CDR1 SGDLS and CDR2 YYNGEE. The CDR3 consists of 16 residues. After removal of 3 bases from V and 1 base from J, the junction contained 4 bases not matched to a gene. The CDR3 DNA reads TGTGCCAGCAGCGCCGGACTAGCGGGATTCCAAGAGACCCAGTACTTC. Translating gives CASSAGLAGFQETQYF. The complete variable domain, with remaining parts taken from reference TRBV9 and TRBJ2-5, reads DSGVTQTPKHLITATGQRVTLRCSPRSGDLSVYWYQQSLDQGLQFLIQYYNGEERAKGNILERFSAQQFPDLHSELNLSSLELGDSALYFCASSAGLAGFQETQYFGPGTRLLVL.

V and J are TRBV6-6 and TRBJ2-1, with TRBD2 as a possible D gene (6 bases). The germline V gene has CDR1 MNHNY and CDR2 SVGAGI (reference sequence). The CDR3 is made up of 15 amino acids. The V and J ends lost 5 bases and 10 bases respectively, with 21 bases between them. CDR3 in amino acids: CASSPGGVGSGEQFF. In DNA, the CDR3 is TGTGCCAGCAGTCCCGGGGGTGTGGGCTCGGGAGAGCAGTTCTTC.

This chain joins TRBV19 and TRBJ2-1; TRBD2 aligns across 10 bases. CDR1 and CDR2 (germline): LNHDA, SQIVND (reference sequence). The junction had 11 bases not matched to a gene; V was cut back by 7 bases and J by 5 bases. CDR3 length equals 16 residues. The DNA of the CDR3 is TGTGCCAGTAAAGGTTATGGGCTAGCGGGAGACAATGAGCAGTTCTTC. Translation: CASKGYGLAGDNEQFF.